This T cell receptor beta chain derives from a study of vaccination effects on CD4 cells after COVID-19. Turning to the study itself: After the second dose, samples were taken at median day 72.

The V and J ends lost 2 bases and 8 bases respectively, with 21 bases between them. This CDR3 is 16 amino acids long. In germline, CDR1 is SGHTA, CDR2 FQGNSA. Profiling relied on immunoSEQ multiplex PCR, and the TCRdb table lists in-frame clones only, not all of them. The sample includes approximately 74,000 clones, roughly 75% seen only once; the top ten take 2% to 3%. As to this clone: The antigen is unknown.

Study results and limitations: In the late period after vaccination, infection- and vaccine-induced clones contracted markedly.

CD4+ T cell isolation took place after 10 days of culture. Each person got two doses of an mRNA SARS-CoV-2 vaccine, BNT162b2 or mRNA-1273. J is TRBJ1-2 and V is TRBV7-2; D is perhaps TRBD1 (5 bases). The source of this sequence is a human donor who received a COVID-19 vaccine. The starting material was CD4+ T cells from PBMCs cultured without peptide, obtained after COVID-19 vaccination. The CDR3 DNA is TGTGCCAGCAGCTTAAGCCTTGGGACGGTCGGATTGGGCTACACCTTC. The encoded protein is CASSLSLGTVGLGYTF. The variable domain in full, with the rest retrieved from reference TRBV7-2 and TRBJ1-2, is GAGVSQSPSNKVTEKGKDVELRCDPISGHTALYWYRQSLGQGLEFLIYFQGNSAPDKSGLPSDRFSAERTGGSVSTLTIQRTQQEDSAVYLCASSLSLGTVGLGYTFGSGTRLTVV.